The T cell receptor beta chain under discussion was sequenced for a study of blood T cells in healthy people across ages. Trimming left V 8 bases short and J 3 bases short, with 11 bases between. Germline V gives CDR1 SQVTM, CDR2 ANQGSEA. This CDR3 contains 11 residues. A J-beta primer mix and a sample-barcoded 5' primer were used in a second PCR of about 7 to 11 cycles. TCRdb passed the 5' RACE reads through MiXCR, listing each CDR3 protein once. This sample yields 730,000 or so distinct CDR3 sequences, of which 35% to 50% are seen a single time; 25% to 30% belongs to the top ten. This sequence joins TRBV29-1 and TRBJ2-7, with D hard to call. The sequence was obtained from a man older than 75 in good health. What was sequenced was blood. CDR3 residues: CSSTLGYEQYF. The CDR3 nucleotides are TGCAGCTCCACCCTGGGCTACGAGCAGTACTTC.